This TCR beta chain was identified during a study of early T cells in non-severe SARS-CoV-2 infection. In TCRdb, the 5' RACE reads were re-called with MiXCR into one record per CDR3 protein. In the table there are more than 95,000 distinct CDR3 sequences, approximately 10% of which are singletons. There are 12 residues in the CDR3. Germline assignment: CDR1 SEHNR and CDR2 FQNEAQ (reference sequence). Trimming pared 5 bases from V and 9 bases from J, leaving 14 bases between. V is TRBV7-9 and J is TRBJ2-7; maybe TRBD2 (6 bases). This clonotype originated in an adult who was a healthcare worker with PCR-confirmed SARS-CoV-2 infection or an uninfected control (not recorded which). The input for sequencing was whole blood, taken at baseline. The CDR3 is CASSPEGSGQYF. DNA of the CDR3: TGTGCCAGCAGCCCGGAGGGGTCAGGGCAGTACTTC. The variable domain in full, with the rest retrieved from reference TRBV7-9 and TRBJ2-7, is DTGVSQNPRHKITKRGQNVTFRCDPISEHNRLYWYRQTLGQGPEFLTYFQNEAQLEKSRLLSDRFSAERPKGSFSTLEIQRTEQGDSAMYLCASSPEGSGQYFGPGTRLTVT.